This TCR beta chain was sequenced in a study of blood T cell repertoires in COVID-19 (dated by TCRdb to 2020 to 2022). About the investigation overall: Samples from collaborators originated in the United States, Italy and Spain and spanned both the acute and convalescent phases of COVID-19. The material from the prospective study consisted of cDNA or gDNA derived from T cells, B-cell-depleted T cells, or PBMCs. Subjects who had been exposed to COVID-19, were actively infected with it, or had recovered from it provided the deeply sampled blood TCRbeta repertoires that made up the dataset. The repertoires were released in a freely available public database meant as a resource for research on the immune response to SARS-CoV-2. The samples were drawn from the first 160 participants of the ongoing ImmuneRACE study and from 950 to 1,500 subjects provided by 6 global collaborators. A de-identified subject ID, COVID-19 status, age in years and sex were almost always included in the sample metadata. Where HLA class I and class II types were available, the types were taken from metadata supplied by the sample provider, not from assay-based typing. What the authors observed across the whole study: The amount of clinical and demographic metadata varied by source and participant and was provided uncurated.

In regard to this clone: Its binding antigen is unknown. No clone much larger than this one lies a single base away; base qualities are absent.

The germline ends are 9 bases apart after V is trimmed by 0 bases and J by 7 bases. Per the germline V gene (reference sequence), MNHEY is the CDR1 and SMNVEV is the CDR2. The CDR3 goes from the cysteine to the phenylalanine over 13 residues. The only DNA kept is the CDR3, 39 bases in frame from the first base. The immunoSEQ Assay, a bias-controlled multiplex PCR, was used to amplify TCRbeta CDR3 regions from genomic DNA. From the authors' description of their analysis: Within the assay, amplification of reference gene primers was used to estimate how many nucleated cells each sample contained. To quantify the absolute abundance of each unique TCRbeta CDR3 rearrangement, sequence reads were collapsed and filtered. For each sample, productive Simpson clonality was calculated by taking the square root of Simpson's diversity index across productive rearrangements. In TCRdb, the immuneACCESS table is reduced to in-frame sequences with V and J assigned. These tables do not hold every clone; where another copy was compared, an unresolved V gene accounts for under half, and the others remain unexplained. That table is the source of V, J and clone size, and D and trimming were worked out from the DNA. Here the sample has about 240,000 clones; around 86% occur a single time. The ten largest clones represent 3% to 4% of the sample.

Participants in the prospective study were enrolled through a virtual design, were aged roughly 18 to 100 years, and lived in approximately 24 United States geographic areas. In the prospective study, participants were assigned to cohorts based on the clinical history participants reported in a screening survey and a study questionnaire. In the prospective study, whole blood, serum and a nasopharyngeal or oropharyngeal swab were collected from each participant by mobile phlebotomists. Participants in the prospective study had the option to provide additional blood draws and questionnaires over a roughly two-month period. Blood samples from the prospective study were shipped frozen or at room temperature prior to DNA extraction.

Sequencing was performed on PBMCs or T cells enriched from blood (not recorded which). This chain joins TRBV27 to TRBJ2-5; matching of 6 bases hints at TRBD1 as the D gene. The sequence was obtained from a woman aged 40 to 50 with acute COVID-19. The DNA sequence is TGTGCCAGCAGTTTATCGGGGGCCCGGACCCAGTACTTC. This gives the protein CASSLSGARTQYF.